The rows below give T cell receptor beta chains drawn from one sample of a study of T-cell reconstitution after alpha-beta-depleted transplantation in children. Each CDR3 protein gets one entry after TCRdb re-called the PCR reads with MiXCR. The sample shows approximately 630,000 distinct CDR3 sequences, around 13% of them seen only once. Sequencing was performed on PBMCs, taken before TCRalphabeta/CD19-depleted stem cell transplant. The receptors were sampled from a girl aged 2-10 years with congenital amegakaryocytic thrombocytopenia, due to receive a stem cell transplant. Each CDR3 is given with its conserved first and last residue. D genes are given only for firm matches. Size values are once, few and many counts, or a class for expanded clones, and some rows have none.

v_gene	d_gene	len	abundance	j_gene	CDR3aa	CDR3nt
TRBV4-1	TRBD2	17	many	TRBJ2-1	CASSLPHSGRRHNEQFF	TGCGCCAGCAGCCTACCCCATAGCGGGAGAAGGCACAATGAGCAGTTCTTC
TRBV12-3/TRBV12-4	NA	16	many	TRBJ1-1	CASSLVHGQLNTEAFF	TGTGCCAGCAGCCTTGTCCATGGGCAGCTGAACACTGAAGCTTTCTTT
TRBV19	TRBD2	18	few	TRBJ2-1	CASSIEGLAGGSYNEQFF	TGTGCCAGTAGTATTGAAGGACTAGCGGGAGGGTCCTACAATGAGCAGTTCTTC
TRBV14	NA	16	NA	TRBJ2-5	CASSQESREIQETQYF	TGTGCCAGCAGCCAAGAGTCTCGGGAAATACAAGAGACCCAGTACTTC
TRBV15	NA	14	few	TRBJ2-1	CATSRDLLSNEQFF	TGTGCCACCAGCAGAGATTTATTGTCCAATGAGCAGTTCTTC
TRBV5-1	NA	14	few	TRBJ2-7	CASSLTRIGYEQYF	TGCGCCAGCAGCCTGACTAGGATCGGCTACGAGCAGTACTTC
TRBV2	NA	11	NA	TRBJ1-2	CASSVAYGYTF	TGTGCCAGCTCGGTGGCCTATGGCTACACCTTC
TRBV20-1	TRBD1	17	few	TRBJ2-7	CSASNPDTGTAGYEQYF	TGCAGTGCTAGTAACCCGGACACGGGGACAGCAGGCTACGAGCAGTACTTC
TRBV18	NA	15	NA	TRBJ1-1	CASSLNHAMNTEAFF	TGTGCCAGCTCACTCAACCACGCTATGAACACTGAAGCTTTCTTT
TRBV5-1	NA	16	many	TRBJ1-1	CASSQSIAAMNTEAFF	TGCGCCAGCAGCCAATCGATCGCAGCCATGAACACTGAAGCTTTCTTT
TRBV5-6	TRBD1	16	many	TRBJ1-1	CASSPQGVGTRTEAFF	TGTGCCAGCAGCCCGCAGGGGGTCGGTACGAGGACTGAAGCTTTCTTT
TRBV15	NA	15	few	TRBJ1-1	CATRQGTRLNTEAFF	TGTGCCACCAGGCAGGGTACCCGTCTGAACACTGAAGCTTTCTTT
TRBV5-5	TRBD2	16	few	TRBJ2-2	CASNRLAGSRTGELFF	TGTGCCAGCAACCGACTAGCGGGGAGTCGGACCGGGGAGCTGTTTTTT
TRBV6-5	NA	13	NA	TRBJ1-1	CASSYFLNTEAFF	TGTGCCAGCAGTTACTTCCTAAACACTGAAGCTTTCTTT
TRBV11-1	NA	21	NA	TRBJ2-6	CASSLLSVRRQVESGANVLTF	TGTGCCAGCAGCCTCCTTAGTGTGCGTCGCCAGGTCGAATCTGGGGCCAACGTCCTGACTTTC
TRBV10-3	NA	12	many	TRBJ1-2	CAISERQYGYTF	TGTGCCATCAGTGAGCGGCAGTATGGCTACACCTTC